This passage covers 21 T cell receptor beta chains from one sample sequenced in a study of CD8 T cells in ankylosing spondylitis. One entry per CDR3 protein results from TCRdb running MiXCR on the 5' RACE reads. The sample consists of 300,000 to 350,000 distinct CDR3 sequences, 11% of them appearing once. The sample taken for sequencing was blood, either unsorted or a sorted T cell fraction (not recorded which). These receptors were taken from a female donor with ankylosing spondylitis or in good health (not recorded which).

This clonotype was picked up many times. The rearrangement uses TRBV6-2 or TRBV6-3 and TRBJ2-5; D may be TRBD2 (6 bases). Germline lookup yields CDR1 MNHEY and CDR2 SVGEGT. The CDR3 runs 13 residues. V lost 4 bases and J 5 bases, leaving 11 bases between the germline ends. CDR3 nucleotide sequence: TGTGCCAGCAGTTCGGGACTGAGGGAGACCCAGTACTTC. It translates to CASSSGLRETQYF.

Ten or more counts support this clonotype. This chain's CDR3 is CAITRDNSYNEQFF. The CDR3 bases are TGTGCCATCACCCGGGACAACTCCTACAATGAGCAGTTCTTC. The chain joins TRBV10-3 to TRBJ2-1; D possibly corresponds to TRBD1 (6 bases). Trimming shortened V by 7 bases and J by 0 bases, and 10 bases separated the two germline ends. The CDR3 extends over 14 amino acids. Germline V CDR1 and CDR2: ENHRY, SYGVKD.

This clonotype appeared many times. The chain links TRBV6-6 to TRBJ2-7; D gene ambiguous. The germline V gene has CDR1 MNHNY and CDR2 SVGAGI (reference sequence). The CDR3 totals 11 residues. Deletions cut 8 bases from V and 7 bases from J, with 12 bases between. In DNA form, the CDR3 reads TGTGCCAGCGGGGTGAGGTGGGAGCAGTACTTC. Its protein product is CASGVRWEQYF.

This clonotype was counted ten times or more. The V gene is TRBV28, the J gene TRBJ1-2; D call uncertain. The CDR3 totals 13 residues. The ends were cut back, 7 bases at V and 5 bases at J, with 14 bases in the middle. Looked up from germline, CDR1 is MDHEN and CDR2 is SYDVKM. The CDR3 sequence is CASTGLEAYGYTF. The DNA for the CDR3 is TGTGCCAGCACAGGCTTAGAGGCGTATGGCTACACCTTC.

This clonotype was observed many times. This chain links TRBV12-3 or TRBV12-4 with TRBJ1-1; tentative D call: TRBD1 (5 bases). This CDR3 has 14 amino acids. Deletions cut 6 bases from V and 3 bases from J, with 14 bases between. The CDR3 nucleotides read TGTGCCAGCAGGTCCGCAGTGGGACACACTGAAGCTTTCTTT. It translates to CASRSAVGHTEAFF.

As concerns this clonotype: This may be a read error, as it is one base from a much larger clone. This sequence joins TRBV28 and TRBJ2-2, with 10 bases fitting TRBD1. Per germline, CDR1 MDHEN and CDR2 SYDVKM. This CDR3 spans 15 amino acids. In DNA, the CDR3 is TGTGCCAGCAGTTTAGGGGACAGGGGCACCGGGGCGCTGTTTTTT. Translating gives CASSLGDRGTGALFF.

There are many counts of this clonotype. V and J are TRBV6-2 or TRBV6-3 and TRBJ2-1; no firm D call. Germline V gene data show CDR1 as MNHEY and CDR2 as SVGEGT. Trimming cost V 2 bases and J 6 bases, with 20 bases left between them. The CDR3 has 17 amino acids. For the CDR3, the DNA is TGTGCCAGCAGTTACCTTATGGGCCCAAGATCATCCAATGAGCAGTTCTTC. This translates into CASSYLMGPRSSNEQFF.

In its sample, this clonotype was seen many times. This chain joins TRBV11-2 and TRBJ2-1; 10 bases map to TRBD2. This CDR3 has 18 residues. Germline loops: CDR1 SGHAT, CDR2 FQNNGV. J was trimmed by 0 bases and V by 1 base; bases with no gene match: 6. This CDR3 is CASSLVSGRAVSYNEQFF. As DNA, the CDR3 is TGTGCCAGCAGCTTAGTAAGCGGGAGGGCCGTCTCCTACAATGAGCAGTTCTTC.

This clonotype was detected many times. The V and J genes are TRBV10-3 and TRBJ2-6; D is uncertain. The CDR3 contains 19 residues. Per germline, CDR1 ENHRY and CDR2 SYGVKD. V gave up 3 bases and J gave up 0 bases, with 18 bases separating them. CDR3 DNA sequence: TGTGCCATCAGTGAAGTCGGTCAGAAAAGCTTCTCTGGGGCCAACGTCCTGACTTTC. It yields the protein CAISEVGQKSFSGANVLTF.

This clonotype appeared a few times. The chain is built from TRBV12-3 or TRBV12-4 and TRBJ1-6; 7 nucleotides align to TRBD1. The CDR3 extends over 15 amino acids. Losses at the gene ends were 6 bases for V and 13 bases for J; bases not matched to a gene: 15. The CDR3 protein is CASSLTGTALYPLHF. CDR3 nucleotide sequence: TGTGCCAGCAGCTTGACCGGGACAGCGCTCTACCCCCTCCACTTT.

The gene calls are TRBV5-5 and TRBJ2-3; 9 nucleotides agree with TRBD1. J lost 2 bases, V lost 5 bases, and 6 bases had no gene match. The germline V gene has CDR1 SGHKS and CDR2 YYEKEE (reference sequence). The CDR3 is made up of 15 amino acids. CDR3 coding DNA: TGTGCCAGCAGTCACGACAGGGGGACCACAGATACGCAGTATTTT. This translates into CASSHDRGTTDTQYF. The full variable domain, rest sourced from reference TRBV5-5 and TRBJ2-3, is DAGVTQSPTHLIKTRGQQVTLRCSPISGHKSVSWYQQVLGQGPQFIFQYYEKEERGRGNFPDRFSARQFPNYSSELNVNALLLGDSALYLCASSHDRGTTDTQYFGPGTRLTVL.

In its sample, this clonotype was seen many times. The rearrangement uses TRBV7-2 and TRBJ1-2; D may be TRBD1 (5 bases). CDR3 length equals 14 residues. Trimming stripped 5 bases from V and 2 bases from J, with 12 bases between. Germline CDR1 reads SGHTA; CDR2 reads FQGNSA. This CDR3 reads CASSRTGQNYGYTF. CDR3 in DNA: TGTGCCAGCAGCCGTACTGGACAAAACTATGGCTACACCTTC.

Here the CDR3 reads CASSYGGESTEAFF. CDR3 nucleotides: TGTGCCAGCAGTTACGGGGGCGAATCGACTGAAGCTTTCTTT. V and J are TRBV6-5 and TRBJ1-1; D might be TRBD1 (6 bases). The length of the CDR3 is 14 residues. Germline CDR1 reads MNHEY; CDR2 reads SVGAGI. Trimming cost V 2 bases and J 5 bases, with 12 bases left between them.

The V gene is TRBV27, the J gene TRBJ2-3; 11 bases agree with TRBD1. Germline values: CDR1 MNHEY, CDR2 SMNVEV (reference sequence). The CDR3 covers 14 residues. The junction had 6 bases not matched to a gene; V was cut back by 6 bases and J by 7 bases. DNA of the CDR3: TGTGCCAGCAGGCGGACAGGGGGCGGGTATACGCAGTATTTT. Protein product: CASRRTGGGYTQYF.

The chain's CDR3 is CASSDRGGGNTIYF. CDR3 in DNA: TGTGCCAGCTCGGACAGGGGAGGTGGAAACACCATATATTTT. The rearrangement links TRBV18 to TRBJ1-3; 9 bases are shared with TRBD1. The J segment lost 3 bases and the V segment lost 6 bases, leaving 3 bases of the junction unmatched. Germline CDR1 KGHSH, CDR2 LQKENI. The CDR3 extends over 14 amino acids.

This clonotype was recorded a few times. The V and J genes are TRBV7-2 and TRBJ2-7; the D is unclear. The CDR3 contains 12 residues. Germline V gene sequence: CDR1 SGHTA, CDR2 FQGNSA. V was trimmed by 5 bases and J by 0 bases, leaving 5 bases between them. The CDR3 nucleotides read TGTGCCAGCAGCGCCAACTCCTACGAGCAGTACTTC. Protein product: CASSANSYEQYF.

This clonotype was seen only a few times. This chain links TRBV14 with TRBJ2-5; unclear D gene. This CDR3 region has 14 residues. Germline-derived CDR1 and CDR2 are SGHDN and FVKESK. V was cut by 4 bases and J by 4 bases, with 13 bases left in between. Here the CDR3 reads CASSRSRLGETQYF. The CDR3 DNA reads TGTGCCAGCAGCCGCAGTAGGTTGGGAGAGACCCAGTACTTC.

A word on this clonotype: A much larger clone lies one base from this, so it may be a read error. V and J are TRBV12-3 or TRBV12-4 and TRBJ2-2; TRBD2 matches 9 bases. The CDR3 extends over 16 amino acids. The CDR3 loop reads CASSYLASGAIGELLF. CDR3 DNA sequence: TGTGCCAGCAGTTACCTCGCTAGCGGGGCCATAGGGGAGCTGCTTTTT.

Notes on this clonotype: Since a much larger clone is just one base distant, this may be a read error. The chain uses TRBV29-1 and TRBJ2-3, with 8 positions matching TRBD1. The last part of the DNA fits TRBJ1-5 better; the J call may be wrong. The CDR3 runs to 13 residues. Germline V gene sequence: CDR1 SQVTM, CDR2 ANQGSEA. This CDR3 is CSVDEQGADTQHF. CDR3 bases: TGCAGCGTTGATGAGCAGGGGGCAGATACGCAGCATTTT.

Many counts were recorded for this clonotype. The chain links TRBV6-1 to TRBJ1-2; 9 nucleotides agree with TRBD1. Germline V gives CDR1 MNHNS, CDR2 SASEGT. The CDR3 is 14 residues long. After removal of 5 bases from V and 5 bases from J, the junction contained 6 bases not matched to a gene. The CDR3 DNA reads as TGTGCCAGCAGTACGGGACAGGGCCAATATGGCTACACCTTC. This encodes CASSTGQGQYGYTF.

This clonotype has just a few counts. The chain links TRBV2 to TRBJ2-7; D possibly uses TRBD1 or TRBD2 (5 bases each). This CDR3 contains 14 residues. From germline, CDR1 is SNHLY and CDR2 FYNNEI. V lost 5 bases and J lost 6, with 17 bases in between. The CDR3: CASSTPGSSREQYF. In DNA, the CDR3 is TGTGCCAGCAGTACCCCAGGGTCTAGCCGCGAGCAGTACTTC.